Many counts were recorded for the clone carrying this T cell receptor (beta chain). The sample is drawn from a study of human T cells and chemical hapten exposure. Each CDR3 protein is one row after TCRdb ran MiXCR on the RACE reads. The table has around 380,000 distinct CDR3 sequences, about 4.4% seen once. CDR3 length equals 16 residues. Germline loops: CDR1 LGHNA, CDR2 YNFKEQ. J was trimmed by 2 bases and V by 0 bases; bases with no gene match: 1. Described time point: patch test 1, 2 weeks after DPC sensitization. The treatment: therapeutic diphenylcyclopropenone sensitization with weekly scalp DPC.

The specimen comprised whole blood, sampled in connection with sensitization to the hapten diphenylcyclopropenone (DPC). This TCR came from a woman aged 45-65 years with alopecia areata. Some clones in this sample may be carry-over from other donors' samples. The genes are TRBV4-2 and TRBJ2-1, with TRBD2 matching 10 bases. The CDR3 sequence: CASSQDLAGAYNEQFF. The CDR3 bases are TGTGCCAGCAGCCAAGATCTAGCGGGGGCCTACAATGAGCAGTTCTTC.